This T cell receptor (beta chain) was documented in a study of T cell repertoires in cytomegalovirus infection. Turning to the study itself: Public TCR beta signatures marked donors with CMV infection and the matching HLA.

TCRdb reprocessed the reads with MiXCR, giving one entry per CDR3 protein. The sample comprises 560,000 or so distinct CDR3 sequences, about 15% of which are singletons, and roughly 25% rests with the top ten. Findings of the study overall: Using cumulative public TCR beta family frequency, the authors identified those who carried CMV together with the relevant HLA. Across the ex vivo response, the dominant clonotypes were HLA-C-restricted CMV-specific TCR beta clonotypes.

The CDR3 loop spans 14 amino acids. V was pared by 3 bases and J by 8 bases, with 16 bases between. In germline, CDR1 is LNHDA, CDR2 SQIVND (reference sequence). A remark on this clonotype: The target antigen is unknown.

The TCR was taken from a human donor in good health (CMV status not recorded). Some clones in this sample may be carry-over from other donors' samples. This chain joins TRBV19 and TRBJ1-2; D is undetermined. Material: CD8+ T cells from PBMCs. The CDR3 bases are TGTGCCAGTAGTATTGGTGGAGACGGCCAGGGCTACACCTTC. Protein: CASSIGGDGQGYTF.